These 25 T cell receptor beta chains share one sample of origin, sequenced in a study of blood T cell repertoires in COVID-19. This table comes from immunoSEQ multiplex PCR, and its TCRdb copy is limited to in-frame clones, with some not included. The repertoire holds 150,000 to 200,000 clones, with roughly 89% as singletons. Sequenced: peripheral blood. These receptors all stem from a woman aged 70-85 years with COVID-19, enrolled during active disease.

This clone was picked up one time. The chain joins TRBV6-5 to TRBJ1-6; D remains unclear. Per the germline V gene, CDR1 is MNHEY and CDR2 is SVGAGI. Deletions cut 7 bases from V and 8 bases from J, with 18 bases between. This CDR3 spans 15 amino acids. CDR3 sequence: CASNGERTGYSPLHF. The DNA of the CDR3 is TGTGCCAGCAACGGAGAGAGGACTGGGTATTCACCCCTCCACTTT.

The DNA for the CDR3 is TGTGCCAGCAGAGCCCCTCGGGGGTTGAACATTCAGTACTTC. Its protein is CASRAPRGLNIQYF. The J gene is TRBJ2-4, the V gene TRBV6-5; possible D gene TRBD2, 6 bases. Trimming took 6 bases from V and 7 from J, leaving 16 bases between them. The CDR3 length is 14 residues. CDR1 is MNHEY, CDR2 SVGAGI, per germline.

This clone was observed a single time. The V and J genes are TRBV19 and TRBJ1-2, with 9 bases matching TRBD1. Per the germline V gene, CDR1 is LNHDA and CDR2 is SQIVND (reference sequence). CDR3 length: 16 amino acids. The ends lost 7 bases at V and 4 bases at J; junction bases unmatched: 13. The CDR3 spells CASKTGWGQGPYGYTF. CDR3 in DNA: TGTGCCAGTAAAACGGGATGGGGACAGGGACCCTATGGCTACACCTTC.

The gene calls are TRBV7-2 and TRBJ1-2; 8 bases are shared with TRBD1. Germline V gene lookup returns CDR1 SGHTA and CDR2 FQGNSA. V lost 2 bases, J lost 8 bases, and 7 bases stayed unmatched. The CDR3 totals 14 residues. The chain's CDR3 is CASSLPGGARGYTF. In DNA form, the CDR3 reads TGTGCCAGCAGCTTACCAGGGGGCGCGAGAGGCTACACCTTC. The variable domain in full, with the rest retrieved from reference TRBV7-2 and TRBJ1-2, is GAGVSQSPSNKVTEKGKDVELRCDPISGHTALYWYRQSLGQGLEFLIYFQGNSAPDKSGLPSDRFSAERTGGSVSTLTIQRTQQEDSAVYLCASSLPGGARGYTFGSGTRLTVV.

The V gene is TRBV2, the J gene TRBJ1-1; possibly TRBD1 for D (5 bases). This CDR3 has 10 amino acids. Germline lookup yields CDR1 SNHLY and CDR2 FYNNEI. With 10 bases removed from V and 8 bases from J, the gap between germline ends came to 11 bases. The CDR3 nucleotides are TGTGCCACCGGGGGGTTAGAAGCTTTCTTT. This sequence encodes CATGGLEAFF.

The CDR3 loop is CATLGETGNTIYF. CDR3 DNA: TGTGCCACCCTAGGCGAAACTGGAAACACCATATATTTT. The J gene is TRBJ1-3, the V gene TRBV10-3; D is unresolved. V was shortened by 10 bases and J by 2 bases, with 12 bases between the two germline ends. In germline, CDR1 is ENHRY, CDR2 SYGVKD. The CDR3 is 13 amino acids.

The chain is built from TRBV20-1 and TRBJ1-2, with D tentatively TRBD1 (5 bases). CDR1 is DFQATT, CDR2 SNEGSKA, per germline (reference sequence). V was pared by 5 bases and J by 13 bases, with 14 bases between. This CDR3 is built from 10 residues. The CDR3 spells CSADRLGPTF. The DNA for the CDR3 is TGCAGTGCTGACAGACTGGGCCCCACCTTC.

The rearrangement links TRBV28 to TRBJ2-3; 8 nucleotides match TRBD1. Germline V gene lookup returns CDR1 MDHEN and CDR2 SYDVKM. V lost 5 bases and J lost 5; bases outside the gene matches: 6. This CDR3 has 14 amino acids. CDR3 amino acids: CASSNQGAGDTQYF. For the CDR3, the DNA is TGTGCCAGCAGTAATCAGGGGGCTGGAGATACGCAGTATTTT.

This clone was counted once. The DNA for the CDR3 is TGTGCCAGCAGTGGATGGGTTGGGAGCACTGAAGCTTTCTTT. Translated: CASSGWVGSTEAFF. The chain joins TRBV2 to TRBJ1-1; D unresolved. The germline V gene has CDR1 SNHLY and CDR2 FYNNEI. The CDR3 totals 14 residues. Trimming took off 4 bases at V and 4 bases at J, with 13 bases between the two ends.

Here the CDR3 DNA reads TGTGCCAGCAGCTTATCGGCCGGGGACCTCGGGGGGACCCAGTACTTC. This gives the protein CASSLSAGDLGGTQYF. This sequence joins TRBV7-9 and TRBJ2-5; D might be TRBD2 (6 bases). The CDR3 consists of 16 residues. V was clipped by 2 bases and J by 7 bases, with 20 bases between them. Germline lookup yields CDR1 SEHNR and CDR2 FQNEAQ (reference sequence). The complete variable domain, with remaining parts taken from reference TRBV7-9 and TRBJ2-5, reads DTGVSQNPRHKITKRGQNVTFRCDPISEHNRLYWYRQTLGQGPEFLTYFQNEAQLEKSRLLSDRFSAERPKGSFSTLEIQRTEQGDSAMYLCASSLSAGDLGGTQYFGPGTRLLVL.

The rearrangement uses TRBV25-1 and TRBJ1-5; 10 positions agree with TRBD1. In germline, CDR1 is MGHDK, CDR2 SYGVNS. CDR3 length: 16 amino acids. J lost 1 base, V lost 3 bases, and 3 bases had no gene match. DNA for the CDR3: TGTGCCAGCAGTGATTGGACAGGGGGGAGCAATCAGCCCCAGCATTTT. As protein: CASSDWTGGSNQPQHF.

Worth noting for this clone: Other DNA sequences within the sample encode an identical CDR3. The chain uses TRBV27 and TRBJ1-1, with 7 bases aligning to TRBD1. From germline, CDR1 is MNHEY and CDR2 SMNVEV (reference sequence). J was trimmed by 0 bases and V by 4 bases; bases with no gene match: 2. The CDR3 consists of 14 residues. CDR3 coding DNA: TGTGCCAGCAGTTCCGGGACAGTGAACACTGAAGCTTTCTTT. It translates to CASSSGTVNTEAFF.

The chain carries TRBV15 and TRBJ2-5; TRBD2 matches at 11 bases. The junction had 5 bases not matched to a gene; V was cut back by 7 bases and J by 4 bases. The CDR3 runs 14 residues. The V gene's germline CDR1 is LNHNV and CDR2 YYDKDF (reference sequence). The CDR3 spells CATTPGLAGETQYF. The DNA for the CDR3 is TGTGCCACCACCCCCGGACTAGCGGGAGAGACCCAGTACTTC.

The chain uses TRBV7-9 and TRBJ1-2; TRBD1 agrees at 7 bases. Per germline, CDR1 SEHNR and CDR2 FQNEAQ (reference sequence). V lost 1 base, J lost 4 bases, and 9 bases stayed unmatched. This CDR3 is 16 amino acids long. CDR3 region: CASSLGGGEFIYGYTF. The CDR3 nucleotides are TGTGCCAGCAGCTTAGGAGGGGGCGAGTTCATCTATGGCTACACCTTC.

The V call is TRBV15, the J call TRBJ1-4; weak D call: TRBD1 (5 bases). The germline V gene has CDR1 LNHNV and CDR2 YYDKDF (reference sequence). This CDR3 contains 14 residues. The V gene lost 6 bases and the J gene lost 7 bases, with 15 bases spanning the gap. Written as DNA, the CDR3 is TGTGCCACCAGTTGGGGACTAGAGGCTGAAAAACTGTTTTTT. Encoded protein: CATSWGLEAEKLFF.

This CDR3 is CASSLAGGSGEAFF. Written as DNA, the CDR3 is TGTGCCAGCAGTTTGGCGGGGGGCTCGGGTGAAGCTTTCTTT. This chain joins TRBV28 and TRBJ1-1; tentative D call: TRBD1 (6 bases). V was clipped by 3 bases and J by 7 bases, with 15 bases between them. The CDR3 contains 14 residues. Germline lookup yields CDR1 MDHEN and CDR2 SYDVKM.

The chain uses TRBV5-4 and TRBJ2-2; D remains unclear. The CDR3 consists of 15 residues. CDR1 and CDR2 from the germline V gene are SGHNT and YYREEE (reference sequence). V shed 1 base and J shed 1 base, with 8 bases lying between them. The CDR3 protein is CASSLKQRNTGELFF. The CDR3 DNA sequence: TGTGCCAGCAGCTTGAAACAGAGGAACACCGGGGAGCTGTTTTTT.

J is TRBJ2-6 and V is TRBV9; a possible D gene is TRBD1 (6 bases). V dropped 0 bases and J dropped 0 bases, with 10 bases sitting between them. The CDR3 sequence is 17 residues long. Germline V gene sequence: CDR1 SGDLS, CDR2 YYNGEE. This chain's CDR3 is CASSVGNRASGANVLTF. The CDR3 coding sequence is TGTGCCAGCAGCGTAGGGAACAGGGCCTCTGGGGCCAACGTCCTGACTTTC.

The rearrangement joins TRBV28 to TRBJ2-2; TRBD1 matches 8 bases. The CDR3 spans 16 residues. Looked up from germline, CDR1 is MDHEN and CDR2 is SYDVKM. Germline trimming cut 4 bases from V and 5 bases from J; bases unmatched to any gene: 9. CDR3 sequence (DNA): TGTGCCAGCAGTTCACCTCGACGACAGGGGACCGGGGAGCTGTTTTTT. It specifies CASSSPRRQGTGELFF.

The chain employs TRBV5-1 and TRBJ2-7, with 9 bases identical to TRBD1. The CDR3 contains 16 residues. Germline V gene data show CDR1 as SGHRS and CDR2 as YFSETQ. Germline trimming cut 4 bases from V and 6 bases from J; bases unmatched to any gene: 14. The CDR3 sequence: CASSIYGQGKAGEQYF. CDR3 sequence (DNA): TGCGCCAGCAGCATATACGGACAGGGGAAAGCGGGCGAGCAGTACTTC. The entire variable domain, with the rest obtained from reference TRBV5-1 and TRBJ2-7, is as follows: KAGVTQTPRYLIKTRGQQVTLSCSPISGHRSVSWYQQTPGQGLQFLFEYFSETQRNKGNFPGRFSGRQFSNSRSEMNVSTLELGDSALYLCASSIYGQGKAGEQYFGPGTRLTVT.

The chain links TRBV5-1 to TRBJ2-7, with D perhaps matching TRBD2 (7 bases). Deletions cut 0 bases from V and 9 bases from J, with 13 bases between. CDR1 and CDR2 (germline): SGHRS, YFSETQ. The CDR3 sequence is 13 residues long. CDR3 amino acids: CASSLEPGGGQYF. In DNA form, the CDR3 reads TGCGCCAGCAGCTTGGAACCGGGGGGCGGGCAGTACTTC.

The rearrangement joins TRBV5-4 to TRBJ1-2; no clear D. Germline-derived CDR1 and CDR2 are SGHNT and YYREEE (reference sequence). The V and J ends lost 0 bases and 8 bases respectively, with 11 bases between them. This CDR3 region has 13 residues. In nucleotides, the CDR3 is TGTGCCAGCAGCTTGGACAGCACTGGGGGCTACACCTTC. It specifies CASSLDSTGGYTF.

The CDR3 DNA reads as TGTGCCAGCAGCAAGGCAACAGGGCTCAGCTCCTACGAGCAGTACTTC. Its protein product is CASSKATGLSSYEQYF. The chain combines TRBV5-8 with TRBJ2-7; D might be TRBD1 (6 bases). The germline CDR1 and CDR2 sequences are SGHTS and YDEGEE. This CDR3 contains 16 residues. Trimming took off 4 bases at V and 0 bases at J, with 17 bases between the two ends.

The chain links TRBV2 to TRBJ2-7, with 7 bases aligning to TRBD2. The germline gives CDR1 SNHLY, CDR2 FYNNEI. The CDR3 spans 13 residues. The V and J ends lost 10 bases and 3 bases, in that order; junction bases with no gene match: 9. CDR3 protein: CATKLGGGYEQYF. CDR3 sequence (DNA): TGTGCCACTAAACTCGGCGGGGGCTACGAGCAGTACTTC.

This chain joins TRBV5-5 and TRBJ1-5; TRBD1 matches 9 bases. The ends lost 4 bases at V and 7 bases at J; junction bases unmatched: 9. The germline gives CDR1 SGHKS, CDR2 YYEKEE (reference sequence). CDR3 size: 15 residues. CDR3 region: CASSPGQGREQPQHF. CDR3 sequence (DNA): TGTGCCAGCAGCCCAGGACAGGGGCGGGAACAGCCCCAGCATTTT. Supplemented by reference TRBV5-5 and TRBJ1-5, the full variable domain reads DAGVTQSPTHLIKTRGQQVTLRCSPISGHKSVSWYQQVLGQGPQFIFQYYEKEERGRGNFPDRFSARQFPNYSSELNVNALLLGDSALYLCASSPGQGREQPQHFGDGTRLSIL.